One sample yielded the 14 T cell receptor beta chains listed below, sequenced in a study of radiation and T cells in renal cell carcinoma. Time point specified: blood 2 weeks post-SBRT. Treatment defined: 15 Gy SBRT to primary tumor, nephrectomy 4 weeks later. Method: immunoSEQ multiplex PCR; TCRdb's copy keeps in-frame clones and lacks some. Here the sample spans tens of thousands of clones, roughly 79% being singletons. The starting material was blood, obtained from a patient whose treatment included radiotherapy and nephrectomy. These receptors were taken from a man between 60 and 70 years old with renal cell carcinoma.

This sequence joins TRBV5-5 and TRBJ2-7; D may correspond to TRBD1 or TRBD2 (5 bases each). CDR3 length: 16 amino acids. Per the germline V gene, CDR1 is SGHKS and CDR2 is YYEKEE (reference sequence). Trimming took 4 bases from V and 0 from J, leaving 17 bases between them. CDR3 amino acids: CASSAWGTAGSYEQYF. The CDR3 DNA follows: TGTGCCAGCAGCGCCTGGGGGACCGCTGGCTCCTACGAGCAGTACTTC.

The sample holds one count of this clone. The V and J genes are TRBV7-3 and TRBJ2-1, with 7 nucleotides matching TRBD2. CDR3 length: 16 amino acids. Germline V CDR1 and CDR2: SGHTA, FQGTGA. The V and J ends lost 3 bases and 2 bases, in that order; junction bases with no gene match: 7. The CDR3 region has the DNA TGTGCCAGCAGCTTGATAGCGGGTTACCCCTACAATGAGCAGTTCTTC. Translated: CASSLIAGYPYNEQFF.

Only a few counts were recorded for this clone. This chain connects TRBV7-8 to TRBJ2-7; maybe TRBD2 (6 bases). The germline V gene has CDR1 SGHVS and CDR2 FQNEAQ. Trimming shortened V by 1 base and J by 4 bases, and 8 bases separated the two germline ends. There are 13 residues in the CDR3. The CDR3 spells CASSLVGGYEQYV. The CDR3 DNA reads TGTGCCAGCAGCTTAGTGGGGGGATACGAGCAGTACGTC.

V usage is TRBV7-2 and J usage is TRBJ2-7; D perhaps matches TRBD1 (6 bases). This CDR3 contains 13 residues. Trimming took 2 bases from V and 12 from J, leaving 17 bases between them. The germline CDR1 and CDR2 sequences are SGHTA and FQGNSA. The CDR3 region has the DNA TGTGCCAGCAGCTTAAACCCAGGGGAATTTCCGTACTTC. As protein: CASSLNPGEFPYF.

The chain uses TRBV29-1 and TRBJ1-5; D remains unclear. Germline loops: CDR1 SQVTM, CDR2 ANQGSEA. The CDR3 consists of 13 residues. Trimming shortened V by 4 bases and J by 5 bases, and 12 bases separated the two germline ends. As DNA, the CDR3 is TGCAGCGTTGGGTCCGGTCGGCATCAGCCCCAGCATTTT. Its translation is CSVGSGRHQPQHF. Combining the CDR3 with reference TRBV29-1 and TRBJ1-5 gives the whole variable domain SAVISQKPSRDICQRGTSLTIQCQVDSQVTMMFWYRQQPGQSLTLIATANQGSEATYESGFVIDKFPISRPNLTFSTLTVSNMSPEDSSIYLCSVGSGRHQPQHFGDGTRLSIL.

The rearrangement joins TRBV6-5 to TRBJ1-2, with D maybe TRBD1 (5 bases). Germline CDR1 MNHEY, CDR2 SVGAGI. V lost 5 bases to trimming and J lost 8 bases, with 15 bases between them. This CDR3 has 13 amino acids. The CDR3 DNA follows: TGTGCCAGCAGTCAAGACGGGACCTGGGGCTACACCTTC. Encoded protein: CASSQDGTWGYTF.

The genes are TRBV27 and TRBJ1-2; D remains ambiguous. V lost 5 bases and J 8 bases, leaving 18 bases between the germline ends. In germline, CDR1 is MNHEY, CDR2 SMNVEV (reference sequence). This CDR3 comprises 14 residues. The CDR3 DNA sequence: TGTGCCAGCAGTGCAGGCAGGTCCCCTAGGGGCTACACCTTC. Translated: CASSAGRSPRGYTF.

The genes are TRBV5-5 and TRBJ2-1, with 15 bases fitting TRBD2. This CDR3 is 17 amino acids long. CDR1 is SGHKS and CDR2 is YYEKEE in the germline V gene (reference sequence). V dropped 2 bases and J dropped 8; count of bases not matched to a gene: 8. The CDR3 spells CASSFGLAGGPYDEQFF. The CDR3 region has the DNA TGTGCCAGCAGCTTCGGACTAGCGGGAGGGCCTTACGATGAGCAGTTCTTC.

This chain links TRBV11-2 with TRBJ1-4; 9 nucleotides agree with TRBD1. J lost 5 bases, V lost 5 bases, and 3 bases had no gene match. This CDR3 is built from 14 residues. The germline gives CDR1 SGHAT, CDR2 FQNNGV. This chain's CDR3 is CASSPGTGNEKLFF. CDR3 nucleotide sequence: TGTGCCAGCAGCCCCGGGACAGGGAATGAAAAACTGTTTTTT.

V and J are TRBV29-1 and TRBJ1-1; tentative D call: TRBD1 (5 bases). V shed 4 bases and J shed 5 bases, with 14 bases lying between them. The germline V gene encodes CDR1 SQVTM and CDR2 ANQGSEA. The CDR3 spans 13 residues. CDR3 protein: CSVAMGGKTEAFF. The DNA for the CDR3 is TGCAGCGTTGCGATGGGGGGGAAGACTGAAGCTTTCTTT.

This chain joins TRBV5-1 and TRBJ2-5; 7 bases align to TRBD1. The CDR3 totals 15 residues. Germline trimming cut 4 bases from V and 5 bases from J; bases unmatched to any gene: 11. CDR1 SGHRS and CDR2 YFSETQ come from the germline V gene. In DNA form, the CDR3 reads TGCGCCAGCAGCGTGACAGGGCAGCAGAGTGAGACCCAGTACTTC. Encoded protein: CASSVTGQQSETQYF.

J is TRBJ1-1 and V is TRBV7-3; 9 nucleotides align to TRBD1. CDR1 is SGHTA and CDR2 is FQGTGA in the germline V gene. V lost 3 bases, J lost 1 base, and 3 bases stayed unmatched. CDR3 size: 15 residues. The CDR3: CASSFHRGPNTEAFF. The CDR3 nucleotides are TGTGCCAGCAGCTTCCACAGGGGGCCGAACACTGAAGCTTTCTTT. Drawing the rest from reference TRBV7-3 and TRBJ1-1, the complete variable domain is GAGVSQTPSNKVTEKGKYVELRCDPISGHTALYWYRQSLGQGPEFLIYFQGTGAADDSGLPNDRFFAVRPEGSVSTLKIQRTERGDSAVYLCASSFHRGPNTEAFFGQGTRLTVV.

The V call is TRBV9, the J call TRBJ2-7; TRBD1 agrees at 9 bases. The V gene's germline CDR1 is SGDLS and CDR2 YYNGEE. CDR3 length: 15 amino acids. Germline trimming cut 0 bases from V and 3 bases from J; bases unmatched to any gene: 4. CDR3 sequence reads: CASSVGGQGGYEQYF. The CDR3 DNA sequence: TGTGCCAGCAGCGTAGGGGGACAGGGAGGCTACGAGCAGTACTTC.

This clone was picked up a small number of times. CDR3 coding DNA: TGTGCCAGTAGTATTAAGGGTCAAGGAGGCACTGAAGCTTTCTTT. It codes for CASSIKGQGGTEAFF. The chain links TRBV19 to TRBJ1-1, with no clear D. The ends were cut back, 3 bases at V and 4 bases at J, with 15 bases in the middle. There are 15 residues in the CDR3. Germline V gene data show CDR1 as LNHDA and CDR2 as SQIVND (reference sequence).